This note documents a single TCR beta chain sequence. Researchers sorted participants into cohorts using their self-reported clinical history. The table came from immunoSEQ multiplex PCR; TCRdb's copy has only in-frame clones and leaves some out. The data contain roughly 430,000 clones, about 88% of them singletons. This CDR3 spans 12 amino acids. V shed 7 bases, J shed 8 bases, and the junction held 2 bases outside the gene matches. Germline-derived CDR1 and CDR2 are SNHLY and FYNNEI. This specimen belongs to a study of blood T cell repertoires in COVID-19. This clonotype was obtained from a woman younger than 35 who had been exposed to COVID-19. This chain connects TRBV2 to TRBJ2-1, with 10 bases matching TRBD2. Input material: PBMCs or T cells enriched from blood (not recorded which). CDR3 sequence (DNA): TGTGCCAGCACTAGCGGGAGCCATGAGCAGTTCTTC. It codes for CASTSGSHEQFF. Based on the CDR3 plus reference TRBV2 and TRBJ2-1, the full variable domain is EPEVTQTPSHQVTQMGQEVILRCVPISNHLYFYWYRQILGQKVEFLVSFYNNEISEKSEIFDDQFSVERPDGSNFTLKIRSTKLEDSAMYFCASTSGSHEQFFGPGTRLTVL.